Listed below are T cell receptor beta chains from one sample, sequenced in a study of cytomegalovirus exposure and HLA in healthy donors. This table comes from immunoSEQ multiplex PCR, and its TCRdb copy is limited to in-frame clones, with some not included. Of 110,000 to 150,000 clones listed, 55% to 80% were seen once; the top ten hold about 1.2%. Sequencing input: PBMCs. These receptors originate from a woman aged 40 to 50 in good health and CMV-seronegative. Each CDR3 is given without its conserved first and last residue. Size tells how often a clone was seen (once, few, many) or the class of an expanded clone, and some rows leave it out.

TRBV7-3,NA,ASSLYPGQGVNEQF
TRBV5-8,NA,ASSLSRILHNYGYT
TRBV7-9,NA,SSSLSDRDGEQY
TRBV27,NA,ASSFIGQGLSSYNSPLH
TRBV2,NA,ASSDRSGTSLVLT
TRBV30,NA,AWLYRGHTDTQY
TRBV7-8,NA,ASSLTYLAGGNTDTQY
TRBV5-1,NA,ASMAQGADTQY
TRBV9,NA,ASSVGAMNTEAF
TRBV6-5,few,ASSYSQGYSGNTIY
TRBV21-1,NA,ASSKVFPGNTIY
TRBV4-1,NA,ASSQVLRGEDEKLF
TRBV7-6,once,ASSLGFQLDTEAF
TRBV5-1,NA,ASSLSLAGGFQETQY
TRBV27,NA,ASSLHTNYGYT
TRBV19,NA,ASSIRRARGNQPQH
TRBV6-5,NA,ASSKTGGNYGYT
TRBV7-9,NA,ASSLFEGGTGANNSPLH
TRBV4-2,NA,ASSQGSGDQPQH
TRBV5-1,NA,ASSPWGGTKETQY
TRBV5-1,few,ASSLMGQVTDTQY
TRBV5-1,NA,ASSLGTGFSETQY
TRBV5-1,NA,ASSLVGGTEQF
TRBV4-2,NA,ASSQGTGTRLNTEAF
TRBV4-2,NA,ASSQEEGGGQPQH
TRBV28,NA,ASSPGTTLYGYT
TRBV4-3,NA,ASSRTGADTEAF
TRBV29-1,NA,SAGTGVGNTEAF
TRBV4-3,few,ASSQLQGVRYSGYT